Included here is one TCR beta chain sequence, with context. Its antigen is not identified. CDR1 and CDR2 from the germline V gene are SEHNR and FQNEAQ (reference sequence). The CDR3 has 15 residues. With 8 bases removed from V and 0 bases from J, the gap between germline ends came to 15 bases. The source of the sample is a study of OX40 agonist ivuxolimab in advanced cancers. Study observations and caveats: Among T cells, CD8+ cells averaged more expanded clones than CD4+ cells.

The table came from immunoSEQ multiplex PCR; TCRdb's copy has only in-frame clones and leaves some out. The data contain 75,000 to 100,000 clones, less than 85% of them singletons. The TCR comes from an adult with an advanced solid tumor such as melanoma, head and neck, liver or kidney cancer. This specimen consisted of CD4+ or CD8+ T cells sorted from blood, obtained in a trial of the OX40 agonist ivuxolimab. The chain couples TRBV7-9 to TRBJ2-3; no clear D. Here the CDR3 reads CASASNYRSTDTQYF. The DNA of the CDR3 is TGTGCCAGCGCTTCCAACTACCGTAGCACAGATACGCAGTATTTT.